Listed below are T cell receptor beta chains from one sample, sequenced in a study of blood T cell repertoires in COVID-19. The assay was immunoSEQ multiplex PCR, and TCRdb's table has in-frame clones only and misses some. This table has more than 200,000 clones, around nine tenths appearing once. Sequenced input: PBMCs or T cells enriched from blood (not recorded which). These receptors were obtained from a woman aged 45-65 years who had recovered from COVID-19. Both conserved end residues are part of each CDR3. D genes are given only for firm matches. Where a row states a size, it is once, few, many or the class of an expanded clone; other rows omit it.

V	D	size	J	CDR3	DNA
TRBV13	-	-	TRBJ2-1	CASSLGLNNEQFF	TGTGCCAGCAGCTTAGGACTGAACAATGAGCAGTTCTTC
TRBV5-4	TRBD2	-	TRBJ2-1	CASSMKLADLRNEQFF	TGTGCCAGCAGCATGAAACTAGCGGACCTAAGGAATGAGCAGTTCTTC
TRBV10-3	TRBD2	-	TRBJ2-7	CAISESMTGGSYEQYF	TGTGCCATCAGTGAGTCTATGACGGGAGGGTCCTACGAGCAGTACTTC
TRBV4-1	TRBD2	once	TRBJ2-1	CASSQPTGLASFGSYNEQFF	TGCGCCAGCAGCCAACCAACGGGACTAGCCTCCTTTGGAAGCTACAATGAGCAGTTCTTC
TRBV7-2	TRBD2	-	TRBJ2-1	CASRTSGSGRVNEQFF	TGTGCCAGCAGGACTAGCGGGAGCGGGAGAGTCAATGAGCAGTTCTTC
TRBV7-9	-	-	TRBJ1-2	CASSYNRDDGYTF	TGTGCCAGCAGCTATAACAGGGACGATGGCTACACCTTC
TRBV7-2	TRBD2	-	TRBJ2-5	CASRTGTSGRETQYF	TGTGCCAGCAGAACCGGGACTAGCGGGAGGGAGACCCAGTACTTC
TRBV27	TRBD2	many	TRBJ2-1	CASSSSSGSLYNEQFF	TGTGCCAGCAGTAGCTCTAGCGGGAGTTTATACAATGAGCAGTTCTTC
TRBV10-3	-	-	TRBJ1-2	CAISESIGAAGYTF	TGTGCCATCAGTGAGTCGATTGGGGCAGCTGGCTACACCTTC
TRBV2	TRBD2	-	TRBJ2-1	CASSGGTSGRVRVRNEQFF	TGTGCCAGCAGTGGTGGGACTAGCGGGAGAGTACGCGTCCGAAATGAGCAGTTCTTC
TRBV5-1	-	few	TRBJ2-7	CASRSGAGGYEQYF	TGCGCCAGCCGTTCGGGGGCAGGGGGCTACGAGCAGTACTTC
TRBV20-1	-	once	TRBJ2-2	CSASRGSGGKNTGELFF	TGCAGTGCTAGTCGAGGTAGCGGCGGAAAGAACACCGGGGAGCTGTTTTTT
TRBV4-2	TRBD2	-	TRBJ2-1	CASSQVRLAVLSSYNEQFF	TGTGCCAGCAGCCAAGTCCGACTAGCGGTCCTGAGCTCCTACAATGAGCAGTTCTTC
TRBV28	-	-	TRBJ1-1	CASSEGGRELTEAFF	TGTGCCAGCAGCGAGGGGGGGCGGGAGCTCACTGAAGCTTTCTTT
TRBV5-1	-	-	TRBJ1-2	CASSLGGLGYGYTF	TGCGCCAGCAGCTTAGGGGGTTTAGGCTATGGCTACACCTTC
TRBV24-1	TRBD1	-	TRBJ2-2	CATSDSGQGTGGELFF	TGTGCCACCAGTGATTCCGGACAGGGGACGGGCGGGGAGCTGTTTTTT
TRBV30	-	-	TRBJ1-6	CAWQSGLDSPLHF	TGTGCCTGGCAGAGTGGGCTCGACTCACCCCTCCACTTT
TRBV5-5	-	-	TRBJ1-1	CASSGTGGRNTEAFF	TGTGCCAGCAGCGGAACGGGCGGGAGGAACACTGAAGCTTTCTTT
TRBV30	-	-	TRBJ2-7	CAWSQGSGEQYF	TGTGCCTGGAGTCAGGGATCGGGTGAGCAGTACTTC
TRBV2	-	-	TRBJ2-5	CASRLPGTPQETQYF	TGTGCCAGCAGACTCCCGGGGACACCACAAGAGACCCAGTACTTC
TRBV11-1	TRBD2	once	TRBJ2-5	CASSPDGGEETQYF	TGTGCCAGCAGCCCCGACGGGGGGGAGGAGACCCAGTACTTC
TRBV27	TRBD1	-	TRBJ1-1	CASSIRQGAYTEAFF	TGTGCCAGCAGTATCAGACAGGGGGCATACACTGAAGCTTTCTTT
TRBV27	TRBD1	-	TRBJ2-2	CASRESRDRGAGELFF	TGTGCCAGCAGGGAAAGCCGGGACAGGGGGGCTGGGGAGCTATTTTTT
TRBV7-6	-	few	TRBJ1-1	CASSAPDTEAFF	TGTGCCAGCAGCGCACCGGACACTGAAGCTTTCTTT
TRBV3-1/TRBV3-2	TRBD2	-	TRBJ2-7	CASSLVKTGTLAGGLDYEQYF	TGTGCCAGCAGCCTGGTGAAGACAGGCACTCTAGCGGGAGGGCTGGACTACGAGCAGTACTTC
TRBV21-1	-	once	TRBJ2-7	CASSTSGNEQYF	TGTGCCAGCAGCACGAGCGGGAACGAGCAGTACTTC
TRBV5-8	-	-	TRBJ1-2	CASSDPRQASYGYTF	TGTGCCAGCAGCGATCCTAGACAGGCGTCCTATGGCTACACCTTC
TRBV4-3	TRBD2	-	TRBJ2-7	CASSQDRQRGAGGVYEQYF	TGCGCCAGCAGCCAAGATAGACAGAGGGGGGCGGGGGGAGTCTACGAGCAGTACTTC
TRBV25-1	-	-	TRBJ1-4	CASSDLSDGNEKLFF	TGTGCCAGCAGTGATCTCAGCGATGGTAATGAAAAACTGTTTTTT
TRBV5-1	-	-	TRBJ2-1	CASSPSGNEQFF	TGCGCCAGCAGTCCAAGCGGGAATGAGCAGTTCTTC
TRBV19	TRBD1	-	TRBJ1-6	CASSLGQGQDHNSPLHF	TGTGCCAGTAGTCTGGGACAGGGCCAGGACCATAATTCACCCCTCCACTTT
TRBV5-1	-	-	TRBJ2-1	CASSVAGQYPNEQFF	TGCGCCAGCAGCGTGGCGGGACAGTATCCCAATGAGCAGTTCTTC
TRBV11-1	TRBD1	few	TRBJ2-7	CASSQSLSQGTREQYF	TGTGCCAGCAGTCAATCCCTCTCACAGGGGACCCGCGAGCAGTACTTC
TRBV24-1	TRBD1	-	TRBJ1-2	CATSDPQLRGLFSF	TGTGCCACCAGTGATCCCCAACTGAGGGGGCTATTCTCCTTC
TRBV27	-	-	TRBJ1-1	CASSPFGSRRFF	TGTGCCAGCAGTCCCTTCGGGTCACGCCGCTTCTTT
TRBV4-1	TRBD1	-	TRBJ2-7	CASSQYLGQGYEQYF	TGCGCCAGCAGCCAATATTTAGGACAGGGTTACGAGCAGTACTTC
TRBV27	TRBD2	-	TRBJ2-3	CASSLGTSGVRLNTQYF	TGTGCCAGCAGTTTAGGTACTAGCGGGGTAAGGCTAAATACGCAGTATTTT